A single sample is the source of the 9 T cell receptor beta chains below, sequenced in a study of cytomegalovirus exposure and HLA in healthy donors. With 60 Vbeta and 13 Jbeta primers, the PCR was carried out. Clones were read by immunoSEQ multiplex PCR, and TCRdb kept only the in-frame ones, dropping some. This table holds about 140,000 clones, 70% to 80% found once. Sequenced input: PBMCs. The source is a middle-aged woman in good health and CMV-seronegative.

The chain links TRBV27 to TRBJ2-2; D possibly corresponds to TRBD2 (6 bases). V was pared by 6 bases and J by 5 bases, with 13 bases between. The CDR3 length is 14 residues. Looked up from germline, CDR1 is MNHEY and CDR2 is SMNVEV (reference sequence). The DNA for the CDR3 is TGTGCCAGCAGCTCTAGGGCGGGGACCGGGGAGCTGTTTTTT. Protein product: CASSSRAGTGELFF.

This sequence joins TRBV25-1 and TRBJ2-1; TRBD1 agrees at 7 bases. V lost 4 bases to trimming and J lost 4 bases; unmatched junction nucleotides: 10. Germline V CDR1 and CDR2: MGHDK, SYGVNS. The CDR3 extends over 16 amino acids. The DNA for the CDR3 is TGTGCCAGCAGTGGGCCGACAGGGAAAGGGTACAATGAGCAGTTCTTC. Translating it yields CASSGPTGKGYNEQFF.

The chain combines TRBV11-2 with TRBJ1-1, with D hard to call. Trimming stripped 3 bases from V and 6 bases from J, with 11 bases between. CDR1 and CDR2 from the germline V gene are SGHAT and FQNNGV. There are 13 residues in the CDR3. The CDR3 region is CASSLRLEAEAFF. In DNA form, the CDR3 reads TGTGCCAGCAGCTTGAGACTGGAGGCTGAAGCTTTCTTT.

V gene TRBV28 combines with J gene TRBJ2-7; D may be TRBD1 (6 bases). V dropped 2 bases and J dropped 5 bases, with 10 bases sitting between them. Germline CDR1 is MDHEN and CDR2 is SYDVKM. The CDR3 sequence is 13 residues long. In DNA form, the CDR3 reads TGTGCCAGCAGTTTAGCCAGGGGTCACGAGCAGTACTTC. Amino acid sequence: CASSLARGHEQYF.

The J gene is TRBJ2-5, the V gene TRBV5-1, with TRBD2 matching over 9 bases. This CDR3 comprises 17 residues. Per germline, CDR1 SGHRS and CDR2 YFSETQ. J was trimmed by 5 bases and V by 0 bases; bases with no gene match: 11. The CDR3 sequence is CASSLERLAGFYETQYF. The CDR3, as DNA: TGCGCCAGCAGCTTGGAGAGGCTAGCGGGGTTCTACGAGACCCAGTACTTC.

This clone was counted once. The V gene is TRBV7-3, the J gene TRBJ2-1, with 9 bases fitting TRBD2. The germline CDR1 and CDR2 sequences are SGHTA and FQGTGA. V gave up 4 bases and J gave up 5 bases; unmatched junction bases: 3. The CDR3 spans 14 residues. CDR3 amino acids: CASSWGLADNEQFF. In DNA, the CDR3 is TGTGCCAGCAGCTGGGGACTAGCAGACAATGAGCAGTTCTTC.

This sequence joins TRBV5-1 and TRBJ2-3, with 10 positions matching TRBD2. Germline-derived CDR1 and CDR2 are SGHRS and YFSETQ. The CDR3 is 14 amino acids. The ends lost 2 bases at V and 5 bases at J; junction bases unmatched: 2. The CDR3 DNA reads as TGCGCCAGCAGCTTTCTAGCGGGAGAAGATACGCAGTATTTT. Protein product: CASSFLAGEDTQYF.

The chain links TRBV7-2 to TRBJ1-5; TRBD1 matches at 11 bases. The junction had 5 bases not matched to a gene; V was cut back by 1 base and J by 3 bases. In germline, CDR1 is SGHTA, CDR2 FQGNSA. This CDR3 comprises 17 residues. The CDR3 sequence: CASSLDRDRGANQPQHF. CDR3 nucleotides: TGTGCCAGCAGCTTAGACCGGGACAGGGGGGCCAATCAGCCCCAGCATTTT.

The chain joins TRBV10-3 to TRBJ2-7; D unresolved. The CDR3 loop spans 11 amino acids. Germline V gene sequence: CDR1 ENHRY, CDR2 SYGVKD. V was shortened by 6 bases and J by 3 bases, with 6 bases between the two germline ends. CDR3 sequence: CAISPNYEQYF. DNA for the CDR3: TGTGCCATCAGCCCAAACTACGAGCAGTACTTC.